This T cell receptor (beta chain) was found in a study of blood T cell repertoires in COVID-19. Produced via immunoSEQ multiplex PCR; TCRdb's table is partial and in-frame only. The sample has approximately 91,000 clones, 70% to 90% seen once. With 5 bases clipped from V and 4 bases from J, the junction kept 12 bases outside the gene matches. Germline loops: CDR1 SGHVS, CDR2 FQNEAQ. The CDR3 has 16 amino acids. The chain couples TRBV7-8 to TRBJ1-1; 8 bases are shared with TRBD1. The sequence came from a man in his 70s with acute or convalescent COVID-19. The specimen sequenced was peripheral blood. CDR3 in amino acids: CASSIDRGKGGTEAFF. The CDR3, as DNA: TGTGCCAGCAGCATCGACAGGGGCAAAGGAGGCACTGAAGCTTTCTTT. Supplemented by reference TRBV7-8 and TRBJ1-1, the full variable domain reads GAGVSQSPRYKVAKRGQDVALRCDPISGHVSLFWYQQALGQGPEFLTYFQNEAQLDKSGLPSDRFFAERPEGSVSTLKIQRTQQEDSAVYLCASSIDRGKGGTEAFFGQGTRLTVV.